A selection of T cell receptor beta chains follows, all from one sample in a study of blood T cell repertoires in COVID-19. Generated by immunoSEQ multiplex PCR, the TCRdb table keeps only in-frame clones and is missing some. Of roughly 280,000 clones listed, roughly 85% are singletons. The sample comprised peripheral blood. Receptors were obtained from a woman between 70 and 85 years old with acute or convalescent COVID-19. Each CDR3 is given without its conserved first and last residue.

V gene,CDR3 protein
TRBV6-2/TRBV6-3,ASSPGTRADTQY
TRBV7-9,ASSLSSGTGNEKLF
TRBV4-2,ASSQTGREQETQY
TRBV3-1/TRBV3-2,ASSLLDSPSPNYGYT
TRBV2,ASSRDSEGEKLF
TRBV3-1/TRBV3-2,ASSPHSVAAAF
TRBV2,ASTGRGNTEAF
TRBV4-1,ASSHPGVTNEKLF
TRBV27,ASSLGLAGGPEQF
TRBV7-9,ASSLGQSFYGYT
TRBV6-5,ASSYTRNQPQH
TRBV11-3,ASSPRQDVDEKLF
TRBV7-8,ASSFRATGGNTEAF
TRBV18,ASSPTGQGTTEAF
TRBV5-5,ASSSGRGQGRNGELF
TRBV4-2,ASTAGGSGNTIY
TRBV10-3,AIAISGQGLGYT
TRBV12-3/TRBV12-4,ASSSGQPQH
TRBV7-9,ASSLVGDTIY
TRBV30,AWSVDRIGPYT
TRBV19,ASSRRQGTDTQY
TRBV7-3,ASSQGGGADTQY
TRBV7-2,ASSLARQYGYT
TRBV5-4,ASSLSAGTLAKNIQY
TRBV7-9,ASSAIGQGLVDTQY
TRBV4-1,ASSQEVAARVYGYT
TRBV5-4,ASSARDRSSYNEQF